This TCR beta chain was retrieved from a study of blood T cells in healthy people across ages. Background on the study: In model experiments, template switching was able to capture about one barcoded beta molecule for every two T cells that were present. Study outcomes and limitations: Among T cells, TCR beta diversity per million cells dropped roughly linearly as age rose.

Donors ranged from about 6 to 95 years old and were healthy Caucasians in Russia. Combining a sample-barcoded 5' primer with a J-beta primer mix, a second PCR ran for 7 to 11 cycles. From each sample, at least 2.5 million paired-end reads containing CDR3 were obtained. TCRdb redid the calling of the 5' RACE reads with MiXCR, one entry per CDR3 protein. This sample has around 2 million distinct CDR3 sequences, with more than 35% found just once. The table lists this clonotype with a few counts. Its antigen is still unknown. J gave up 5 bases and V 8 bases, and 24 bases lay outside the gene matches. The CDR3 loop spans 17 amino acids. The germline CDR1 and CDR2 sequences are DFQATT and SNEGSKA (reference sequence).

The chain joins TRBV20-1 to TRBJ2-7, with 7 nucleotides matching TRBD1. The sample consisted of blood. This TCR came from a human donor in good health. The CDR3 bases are TGCAGTACCCCAGTAGGGGGCGCATTAAAAGCTAGAAACGAGCAGTACTTC. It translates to CSTPVGGALKARNEQYF.